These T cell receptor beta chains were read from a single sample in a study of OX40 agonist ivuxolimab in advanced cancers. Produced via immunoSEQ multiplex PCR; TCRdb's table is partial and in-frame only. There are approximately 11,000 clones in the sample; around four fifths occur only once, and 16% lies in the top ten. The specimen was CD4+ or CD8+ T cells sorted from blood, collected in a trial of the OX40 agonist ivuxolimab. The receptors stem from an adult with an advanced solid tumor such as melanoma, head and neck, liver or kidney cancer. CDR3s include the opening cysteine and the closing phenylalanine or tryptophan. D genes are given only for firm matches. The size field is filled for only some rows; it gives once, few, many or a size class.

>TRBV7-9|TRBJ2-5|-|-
CASSFGPRPGVETQYF
TGTGCCAGCAGCTTTGGACCACGACCGGGAGTCGAGACCCAGTACTTC
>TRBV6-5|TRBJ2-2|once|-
CASRSGTGNTGELFF
TGTGCCAGCAGGTCCGGGACGGGGAACACCGGGGAGCTGTTTTTT
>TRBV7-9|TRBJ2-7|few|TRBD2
CASSPREGGYEQYF
TGTGCCAGCAGCCCTAGGGAGGGCGGCTACGAGCAGTACTTC
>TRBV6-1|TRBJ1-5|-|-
CASSGAGVLSNQPQHF
TGTGCCAGCAGTGGAGCAGGGGTTCTGAGCAATCAGCCCCAGCATTTT
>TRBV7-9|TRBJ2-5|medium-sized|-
CASSPRPVGETQYF
TGTGCCAGCAGTCCTAGGCCTGTAGGAGAGACCCAGTACTTC
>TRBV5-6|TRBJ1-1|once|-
CASSPGLGTEAFF
TGTGCCAGCAGCCCCGGGTTGGGCACTGAAGCTTTCTTT
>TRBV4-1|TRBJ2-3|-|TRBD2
CASSQDSSGRGGQYF
TGCGCCAGCAGCCAAGACTCTAGCGGGAGGGGAGGGCAGTATTTT
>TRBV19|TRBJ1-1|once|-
CASSIVAENTEAFF
TGTGCCAGTAGTATAGTCGCAGAGAACACTGAAGCTTTCTTT
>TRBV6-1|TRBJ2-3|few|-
CASSERTGGADTQYF
TGTGCCAGCAGTGAACGGACAGGAGGGGCAGATACGCAGTATTTT
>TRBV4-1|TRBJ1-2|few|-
CASSQDGENYGYTF
TGCGCCAGCAGCCAAGATGGGGAGAACTATGGCTACACCTTC
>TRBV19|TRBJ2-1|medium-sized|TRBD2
CASSLKTSEPQGNEQFF
TGTGCCAGTAGTCTGAAGACTAGCGAGCCCCAAGGGAATGAGCAGTTCTTC
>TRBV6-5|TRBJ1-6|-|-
CASSELQNSPLHF
TGTGCCAGCAGTGAACTCCAGAATTCACCCCTCCACTTT
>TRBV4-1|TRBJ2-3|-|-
CASSLSGGETDTQYF
TGCGCCAGCAGCCTAAGCGGCGGGGAGACAGATACGCAGTATTTT
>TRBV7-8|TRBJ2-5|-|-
CASSSGGANQETQYF
TGTGCCAGCAGCTCAGGTGGGGCGAACCAAGAGACCCAGTACTTC
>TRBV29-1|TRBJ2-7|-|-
CSVRVARSYEQYF
TGCAGCGTAAGGGTAGCAAGGTCCTACGAGCAGTACTTC
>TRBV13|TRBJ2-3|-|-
CASSLGTDTQYF
TGTGCCAGCAGCTTAGGGACAGATACGCAGTATTTT
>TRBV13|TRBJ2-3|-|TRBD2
CASSIATSLLADTQYF
TGTGCCAGCAGCATCGCGACTAGCCTACTCGCAGATACGCAGTATTTT
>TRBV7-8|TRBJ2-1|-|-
CASILTESSYNEQFF
TGTGCCAGCATTCTCACGGAGAGCTCCTACAATGAGCAGTTCTTC
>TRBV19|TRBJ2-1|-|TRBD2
CASSIDRLAGADNEQFF
TGTGCCAGTAGTATAGATCGACTAGCGGGAGCCGACAATGAGCAGTTCTTC
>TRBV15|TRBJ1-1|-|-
CATSRATEAFF
TGTGCCACCAGCAGAGCCACTGAAGCTTTCTTT
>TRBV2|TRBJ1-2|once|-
CASFQRENYGYTF
TGTGCCAGTTTCCAACGGGAGAACTATGGCTACACCTTC
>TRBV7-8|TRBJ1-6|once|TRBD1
CASSFTGGSSYNSPLHF
TGTGCCAGCAGCTTCACAGGGGGTAGCTCCTATAATTCACCCCTCCACTTT
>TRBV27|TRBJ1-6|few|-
CASSPIKGSPLHF
TGTGCCAGCAGTCCCATAAAGGGTTCACCCCTCCACTTT
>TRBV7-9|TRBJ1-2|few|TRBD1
CASSSPGGVHYGYTF
TGTGCCAGCAGCTCGCCAGGGGGCGTTCACTATGGCTACACCTTC
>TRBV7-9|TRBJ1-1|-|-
CASSLLTQNTEAFF
TGTGCCAGCAGCCTCCTAACTCAGAACACTGAAGCTTTCTTT
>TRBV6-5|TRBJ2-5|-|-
CASSRWARETQYF
TGTGCCAGCAGCCGGTGGGCCCGAGAGACCCAGTACTTC
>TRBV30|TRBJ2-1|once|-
CAWKRGASNEQFF
TGTGCCTGGAAAAGGGGGGCGTCGAATGAGCAGTTCTTC
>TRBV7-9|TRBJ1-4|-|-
CASSHPGIRDEKLFF
TGTGCCAGCAGCCATCCAGGGATTAGAGATGAAAAACTGTTTTTT
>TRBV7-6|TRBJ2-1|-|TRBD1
CASSLGDRAYNEQFF
TGTGCCAGCAGCTTAGGCGACAGGGCCTACAATGAGCAGTTCTTC
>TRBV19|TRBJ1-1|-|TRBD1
CATTGVREAFF
TGTGCCACCACAGGGGTTCGGGAAGCTTTCTTT
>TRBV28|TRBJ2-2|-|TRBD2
CASSFPQAGVDTGELFF
TGTGCCAGCAGTTTTCCCCAAGCGGGAGTAGACACCGGGGAGCTGTTTTTT